This TCR beta chain was sequenced during a study of shared clonotypes between healthy human individuals. General study points: Memory subsets had estimated richness that was generally smaller than that of naive subsets.

Assay: immunoSEQ multiplex PCR; the TCRdb copy retains only in-frame clones and omits some. The sample contains hundreds of thousands of clones, 90% to 98% of which appear only once. As for this clone: Antigen: not known.

The V segment lost 6 bases and the J segment 0 bases; nucleotides outside the gene matches: 8. The V gene's germline CDR1 is MDHEN and CDR2 SYDVKM. This CDR3 contains 16 residues. CD8 cells classed as naive were CD45RO-negative and positively selected for CCR7, excluding terminally differentiated effector memory CD45RA+ cells. This sequence joins TRBV28 and TRBJ2-1; 7 bases line up with TRBD2. This TCR was sampled from a man between 25 and 39 years old in good health. The material sequenced was naive CD8+ T cells sorted from blood. The CDR3 coding sequence is TGTGCCAGCAGAGCAAATAGCGGGTACTCCTACAATGAGCAGTTCTTC. It is translated as CASRANSGYSYNEQFF.